This TCR beta chain was observed in a study of pediatric ulcerative colitis. Germline loops: CDR1 MGHDK, CDR2 SYGVNS. This CDR3 spans 17 amino acids. J gave up 2 bases and V 2 bases, and 7 bases lay outside the gene matches. This was a survey-level run. Measured with immunoSEQ multiplex PCR; TCRdb has only the in-frame clones, and not every one. This repertoire shows approximately 60,000 clones, 86% found once; its top ten account for 3% to 4.5%. The rearrangement links TRBV25-1 to TRBJ2-2, with 8 bases lining up with TRBD2. The source of this sequence is a boy younger than 18 with severe ulcerative colitis. Sequencing was performed on blood. The CDR3 protein is CASSENNRGGNTGELFF. The CDR3 bases are TGTGCCAGCAGTGAAAACAATCGGGGGGGTAACACCGGGGAGCTGTTTTTT.